Presented here are 27 T cell receptor beta chains from one specimen sequenced in a study of blood T cell repertoires in COVID-19. TCRdb's table, derived via immunoSEQ multiplex PCR, lists solely in-frame clones and lacks some. This sample yields over 120,000 clones, of which approximately 86% are seen a single time; 1.5% to 2% belongs to the top ten. Sequencing was performed on peripheral blood. Source of these receptors: a man between 65 and 85 years old with acute or convalescent COVID-19.

V is TRBV6-5 and J is TRBJ2-7; 15 bases map to TRBD2. The V and J ends lost 7 bases and 10 bases, in that order; junction bases with no gene match: 11. Germline CDR1 MNHEY, CDR2 SVGAGI. The CDR3 sequence is 15 residues long. CDR3 residues: CASTEPGLAGGSQYF. In nucleotides, the CDR3 is TGTGCCAGCACCGAGCCGGGACTAGCGGGGGGTAGCCAGTACTTC.

This clone was counted a single time. The rearrangement uses TRBV4-2 and TRBJ2-1; 11 nucleotides align to TRBD1. Looked up from germline, CDR1 is LGHNA and CDR2 is YNFKEQ. Trimming at V came to 0 bases and at J to 8 bases, leaving 6 bases not matched to a gene. This CDR3 is 16 amino acids long. The CDR3 nucleotides are TGTGCCAGCAGCCAAGACCCGGGACAGGGGGGCTATGAGCAGTTCTTC. Translating gives CASSQDPGQGGYEQFF.

The chain carries TRBV10-1 and TRBJ2-3; tentatively, D is TRBD2 (5 bases). The CDR3 extends over 14 amino acids. Trimming removed 2 bases from V and 4 bases from J, with 10 bases in between. The germline gives CDR1 WNHNN, CDR2 SYGVQD (reference sequence). The CDR3 region is CASSERRGSDTQYF. Here the CDR3 DNA reads TGCGCCAGCAGTGAGAGGCGAGGGTCAGATACGCAGTATTTT.

The chain uses TRBV5-1 and TRBJ2-6; TRBD1 matches at 8 bases. This CDR3 has 17 amino acids. Germline CDR1 is SGHRS and CDR2 is YFSETQ. V gave up 0 bases and J gave up 4 bases; unmatched junction bases: 6. Here the CDR3 DNA reads TGCGCCAGCAGCTTGGGCCCACAGGGGGTAGGGGCCAACGTCCTGACTTTC. Residues: CASSLGPQGVGANVLTF.

This rearrangement joins TRBV18 to TRBJ1-5; maybe TRBD1 (6 bases). Trimming removed 1 base at V and 5 bases at J, with 9 bases between. The germline V gene encodes CDR1 KGHSH and CDR2 LQKENI. CDR3 length equals 14 residues. DNA for the CDR3: TGTGCCAGCTCACCACGACAGGAAGATCAGCCCCAGCATTTT. Translating it yields CASSPRQEDQPQHF.

The gene calls are TRBV5-6 and TRBJ2-1; TRBD2 matches at 8 bases. The germline V gene encodes CDR1 SGHDT and CDR2 YYEEEE. V dropped 5 bases and J dropped 3; count of bases not matched to a gene: 10. The CDR3 contains 16 residues. This CDR3 is CASRGSDSGSYNEQFF. CDR3 DNA sequence: TGTGCCAGCAGGGGATCAGACAGCGGGAGCTACAATGAGCAGTTCTTC.

V gene TRBV5-1 combines with J gene TRBJ2-2; 9 bases align to TRBD1. V was clipped by 0 bases and J by 5 bases; unmatched bases: 2. CDR3 length equals 15 residues. Looked up from germline, CDR1 is SGHRS and CDR2 is YFSETQ. CDR3 in amino acids: CASSLGGTGTGELFF. The CDR3 nucleotides are TGCGCCAGCAGCTTGGGAGGGACAGGGACCGGGGAGCTGTTTTTT. Full variable domain (remainder filled in from reference TRBV5-1 and TRBJ2-2): KAGVTQTPRYLIKTRGQQVTLSCSPISGHRSVSWYQQTPGQGLQFLFEYFSETQRNKGNFPGRFSGRQFSNSRSEMNVSTLELGDSALYLCASSLGGTGTGELFFGEGSRLTVL.

The chain is built from TRBV27 and TRBJ1-5; no clear D gene. Germline CDR1 and CDR2: MNHEY and SMNVEV (reference sequence). V was pared by 4 bases and J by 6 bases, with 10 bases between. The CDR3 loop spans 13 amino acids. The CDR3 sequence: CASSSEVGQPQHF. CDR3 bases: TGTGCCAGCAGTTCTGAGGTCGGTCAGCCCCAGCATTTT.

The rearrangement joins TRBV19 to TRBJ2-7; D might be TRBD2 (5 bases). The V and J ends lost 3 bases and 4 bases respectively, with 10 bases between them. CDR1 and CDR2 from the germline V gene are LNHDA and SQIVND (reference sequence). The CDR3 is 13 amino acids. Here the CDR3 reads CASSMTTSYEQYF. For the CDR3, the DNA is TGTGCCAGTAGTATGACTACCTCGTACGAGCAGTACTTC.

As regards this clone: Relative to the germline gene, one junction end is altered; a read error may explain this. This chain links TRBV12-3 or TRBV12-4 with TRBJ1-2; D is possibly TRBD1 (5 bases). The length of the CDR3 is 12 residues. The CDR3, as DNA: TGTGCCAGCAGTTTAGAGGGACTTGGGATATCTTTC. Translated: CASSLEGLGISF.

The chain has TRBV7-9 and TRBJ2-6; 9 nucleotides match TRBD1. Germline CDR1 reads SEHNR; CDR2 reads FQNEAQ (reference sequence). V was clipped by 0 bases and J by 10 bases; unmatched bases: 1. There are 14 residues in the CDR3. The CDR3 DNA reads TGTGCCAGCAGCTTAGCCGGGACAGGGAACGTCCTGACTTTC. This codes for CASSLAGTGNVLTF.

This chain joins TRBV25-1 and TRBJ1-1, with 9 bases aligning to TRBD1. J was trimmed by 3 bases and V by 5 bases; bases with no gene match: 1. The germline CDR1 and CDR2 sequences are MGHDK and SYGVNS. This CDR3 is 13 amino acids long. CDR3 protein: CASSWTGDTEAFF. Here the CDR3 DNA reads TGTGCCAGCAGTTGGACAGGGGACACTGAAGCTTTCTTT.

Here the CDR3 DNA reads TGTGCCAGCAAGAGTTCTCCTACCTCCGAGCAGTACTTC. Encoded protein: CASKSSPTSEQYF. The V and J genes are TRBV2 and TRBJ2-7; D not certain. V was pared by 7 bases and J by 6 bases, with 16 bases between. This CDR3 has 13 residues. Per germline, CDR1 SNHLY and CDR2 FYNNEI.

The V and J genes are TRBV10-1 and TRBJ1-4; no clear D. V lost 6 bases and J 5 bases, leaving 7 bases between the germline ends. The CDR3 covers 12 residues. Per germline, CDR1 WNHNN and CDR2 SYGVQD (reference sequence). The CDR3 DNA reads TGCGCCAGCAGCCGGGGAAATGAAAAACTGTTTTTT. Its protein product is CASSRGNEKLFF.

The chain employs TRBV10-3 and TRBJ1-2, with TRBD1 matching 8 bases. Trimming at V came to 4 bases and at J to 2 bases, leaving 6 bases not matched to a gene. CDR1 and CDR2 from the germline V gene are ENHRY and SYGVKD. This CDR3 is built from 15 residues. This CDR3 is CAISGPTGDNYGYTF. CDR3 coding DNA: TGTGCCATCAGTGGACCGACAGGGGACAACTATGGCTACACCTTC.

The chain links TRBV5-1 to TRBJ2-7; TRBD1 might be the D (6 bases). The CDR3 is 15 residues long. Trimming took off 0 bases at V and 6 bases at J, with 16 bases between the two ends. Germline lookup yields CDR1 SGHRS and CDR2 YFSETQ. The CDR3 DNA is TGCGCCAGCAGCTTGGAAGGGGGTCCTAGTGGCGAGCAGTACTTC. Translation: CASSLEGGPSGEQYF.

The chain is built from TRBV27 and TRBJ2-5; D gene unclear. Trimming stripped 3 bases from V and 12 bases from J, with 17 bases between. Germline V gene sequence: CDR1 MNHEY, CDR2 SMNVEV (reference sequence). The CDR3 runs to 13 residues. CDR3 nucleotide sequence: TGTGCCAGCAGTTTTGACCCAGACTCTTTTAAGTACTTC. Protein sequence: CASSFDPDSFKYF.

The chain employs TRBV11-2 and TRBJ1-6, with TRBD1 identical over 7 bases. V shed 6 bases, J shed 5 bases, and the junction held 10 bases outside the gene matches. This CDR3 has 16 amino acids. CDR1 SGHAT and CDR2 FQNNGV come from the germline V gene. The CDR3 DNA sequence: TGTGCCAGCAGACCTGCTCCGGGACAGAATAATTCACCCCTCCACTTT. Protein sequence: CASRPAPGQNNSPLHF.

The J gene is TRBJ2-5, the V gene TRBV18; tentative D call: TRBD2 (7 bases). The germline CDR1 and CDR2 sequences are KGHSH and LQKENI. The CDR3 spans 15 residues. Trimming removed 3 bases from V and 4 bases from J, with 15 bases in between. The CDR3 DNA sequence: TGTGCCAGCTCACCCCGGTCGGGGGGCCTAGAGACCCAGTACTTC. This translates into CASSPRSGGLETQYF.

DNA of the CDR3: TGTGCCATCAGTACCCAGGGTGATTATGGCTACACCTTC. Amino acids: CAISTQGDYGYTF. J is TRBJ1-2 and V is TRBV10-3; weak D call: TRBD1 (5 bases). Per germline, CDR1 ENHRY and CDR2 SYGVKD. V lost 5 bases to trimming and J lost 5 bases, with 12 bases between them. This CDR3 is built from 13 residues.

Ten or more counts support this clone. The chain joins TRBV28 to TRBJ2-3; 12 bases line up with TRBD2. The V gene's germline CDR1 is MDHEN and CDR2 SYDVKM. This CDR3 is built from 17 residues. Trimming cost V 6 bases and J 4 bases; bases outside gene matches: 11. DNA of the CDR3: TGTGCCAGCAGCCCCCCCCTAGCGGGAGGGGAAGCAGATACGCAGTATTTT. This encodes CASSPPLAGGEADTQYF. The whole variable domain, remainder taken from reference TRBV28 and TRBJ2-3, is DVKVTQSSRYLVKRTGEKVFLECVQDMDHENMFWYRQDPGLGLRLIYFSYDVKMKEKGDIPEGYSVSREKKERFSLILESASTNQTSMYLCASSPPLAGGEADTQYFGPGTRLTVL.

The chain employs TRBV11-2 and TRBJ1-4, with a tentative D call TRBD1 (6 bases). This CDR3 is 16 amino acids long. Germline CDR1 is SGHAT and CDR2 is FQNNGV. V was clipped by 0 bases and J by 7 bases, with 15 bases between them. The CDR3: CASSLDFGTSFEKLFF. The DNA for the CDR3 is TGTGCCAGCAGCTTAGATTTCGGGACAAGCTTTGAAAAACTGTTTTTT.

The rearrangement links TRBV6-4 to TRBJ1-2; 8 nucleotides align to TRBD1. The trim removed 7 bases at V and 4 bases at J, leaving 11 bases unmatched. The germline gives CDR1 MRHNA, CDR2 SNTAGT. The CDR3 runs 15 residues. CDR3 sequence: CASIRVTGGAYGYTF. The CDR3 DNA reads TGTGCCAGCATCCGAGTAACAGGGGGGGCCTATGGCTACACCTTC.

The chain combines TRBV19 with TRBJ2-1, with 7 bases fitting TRBD1. The ends lost 3 bases at V and 2 bases at J; junction bases unmatched: 13. Germline lookup yields CDR1 LNHDA and CDR2 SQIVND (reference sequence). There are 18 residues in the CDR3. The CDR3 sequence: CASSIPGLRQGTYNEQFF. The DNA of the CDR3 is TGTGCCAGTAGTATTCCGGGGCTTCGACAGGGCACCTACAATGAGCAGTTCTTC.

The rearrangement links TRBV19 to TRBJ1-1; 9 bases are a match to TRBD1. CDR3 size: 15 residues. The V and J ends lost 8 bases and 1 base, in that order; junction bases with no gene match: 8. In germline, CDR1 is LNHDA, CDR2 SQIVND (reference sequence). CDR3 amino acids: CASSPQGARNTEAFF. In DNA form, the CDR3 reads TGTGCCAGTTCCCCACAGGGGGCGAGGAACACTGAAGCTTTCTTT.

The chain combines TRBV11-2 with TRBJ1-6; D is ambiguous. V was pared by 5 bases and J by 5 bases, with 7 bases between. The germline CDR1 and CDR2 sequences are SGHAT and FQNNGV. This CDR3 spans 13 amino acids. CDR3 protein: CASSPRDNSPLHF. In DNA form, the CDR3 reads TGTGCCAGCAGCCCCCGTGATAATTCACCCCTCCACTTT.

This chain links TRBV19 with TRBJ1-6, with a tentative D call TRBD1 (5 bases). Trimming took off 5 bases at V and 8 bases at J, with 13 bases between the two ends. Germline V gene lookup returns CDR1 LNHDA and CDR2 SQIVND (reference sequence). The CDR3 loop spans 14 amino acids. The CDR3 nucleotides read TGTGCCAGTAGTCCGGACGGGGGGGATTCACCCCTCCACTTT. Encoded protein: CASSPDGGDSPLHF. Full variable domain (rest looked up from reference TRBV19 and TRBJ1-6): DGGITQSPKYLFRKEGQNVTLSCEQNLNHDAMYWYRQDPGQGLRLIYYSQIVNDFQKGDIAEGYSVSREKKESFPLTVTSAQKNPTAFYLCASSPDGGDSPLHFGNGTRLTVT.